The 23 T cell receptor beta chains below all came from one sample that was sequenced in a study of Tregs in tolerant kidney transplant recipients (dated 2019 in TCRdb). Library preparation employed the immunoSEQ multiplex PCR assay. TCRdb took over this immuneACCESS table, retaining in-frame rearrangements with V and J assigned. Such tables are incomplete; in checked studies, under half of the missing clones stem from an unresolved V gene, and the remainder is unexplained. This sample's records show roughly 50,000 clones. 0.83% of the sample goes to the ten largest clones. What this sample's time point label stands for: blood sample drawn before combined kidney and bone marrow transplant. The input for sequencing was CD4+ T cells from blood, taken before the transplant. These receptors were taken from a human donor who received a combined kidney and bone marrow transplant.

Remarks on this clone: The CDR3 end lies 3 residues beyond the end of the read and is filled in from the germline J gene. The rearrangement joins TRBV18 to TRBJ1-6; 10 positions agree with TRBD1. This CDR3 is built from 16 residues. The V gene end was trimmed by 6 bases and the J gene end by 5 bases; junction bases not matched to a gene: 7. Germline V lookup: CDR1 KGHSH, CDR2 LQKENI. The CDR3 sequence: CASSRDRGGNNSPLHF. The part of the CDR3 DNA that was read is TGTGCCAGCTCTAGGGACAGGGGAGGAAATAATTCACCC.

On this clone itself: The read ends 3 residues before the CDR3 terminus; that terminus is restored from the germline J gene. The chain carries TRBV5-4 and TRBJ2-3, with D possibly being TRBD2 (5 bases). CDR1 is SGHNT, CDR2 YYREEE, per germline (reference sequence). V dropped 4 bases and J dropped 3 bases, with 9 bases sitting between them. The CDR3 is 13 amino acids. The CDR3 reads CASSHRGTDTQYF. Incomplete CDR3 DNA: TGTGCCAGCAGCCATCGGGGTACAGATACG.

As to this clone: Read data end 3 residues before the CDR3 end; the end is taken from the germline J gene. The chain links TRBV7-7 to TRBJ2-3, with TRBD1 as a possible D gene (5 bases). This CDR3 is built from 14 residues. CDR1 and CDR2 from the germline V gene are SSHAT and FNYEAQ (reference sequence). Trimming pared 5 bases from V and 6 bases from J, leaving 15 bases between. CDR3 sequence: CASSPVGLSDTQYF. The DNA read from the CDR3 is TGTGCCAGCAGCCCTGTGGGGCTATCGGATACG. Supplemented by reference TRBV7-7 and TRBJ2-3, the full variable domain reads GAGVSQSPRYKVTKRGQDVTLRCDPISSHATLYWYQQALGQGPEFLTYFNYEAQPDKSGLPSDRFSAERPEGSISTLTIQRTEQRDSAMYRCASSPVGLSDTQYFGPGTRLTVL.

Note on this clone: The observed sequence ends 3 residues before the CDR3 terminus, with the missing tail filled in from the germline J gene. This chain uses TRBV7-2 with TRBJ2-5; D possibly corresponds to TRBD2 (5 bases). This CDR3 spans 13 amino acids. Germline CDR1 and CDR2: SGHTA and FQGNSA. Deletions cut 1 base from V and 5 bases from J, with 8 bases between. The CDR3 loop is CASSLGPGETQYF. The CDR3 bases that were read are TGTGCCAGCAGCTTAGGACCGGGGGAGACC. The variable domain in full, with the rest retrieved from reference TRBV7-2 and TRBJ2-5, is GAGVSQSPSNKVTEKGKDVELRCDPISGHTALYWYRQSLGQGLEFLIYFQGNSAPDKSGLPSDRFSAERTGGSVSTLTIQRTQQEDSAVYLCASSLGPGETQYFGPGTRLLVL.

To note about this clone: The DNA ends 3 residues before the CDR3 does, and the rest of the CDR3 is filled in from the germline J gene. The chain joins TRBV20-1 to TRBJ2-7; 12 bases agree with TRBD2. The CDR3 is 14 residues long. Germline CDR1 is DFQATT and CDR2 is SNEGSKA (reference sequence). Trimming at V came to 6 bases and at J to 3 bases, leaving 6 bases not matched to a gene. The chain's CDR3 is CSAPRLAGVYEQYF. The CDR3 DNA, read in part, is TGCAGTGCCCCCCGACTAGCGGGGGTCTACGAG.

Of note for this clone: The junction and the germline gene differ at one end; a read error may be behind it. The read finishes 3 residues shy of the CDR3 end, and the germline J gene is used to complete it. This sequence joins TRBV5-1 and TRBJ2-7; TRBD1 might be the D (6 bases). Germline assignment: CDR1 SGHRS and CDR2 YFSETQ. The CDR3 loop spans 13 amino acids. The DNA read from the CDR3 is TGCGTCAGCAGCGAGGGGGTGGCCTACGAG. This gives the protein CVSSEGVAYE. The CDR3 as a whole reads CVSSEGVAYEQYF. The whole variable domain, filled in from reference TRBV5-1 and TRBJ2-7, reads KAGVTQTPRYLIKTRGQQVTLSCSPISGHRSVSWYQQTPGQGLQFLFEYFSETQRNKGNFPGRFSGRQFSNSRSEMNVSTLELGDSALYLCVSSEGVAYEQYFGPGTRLTVT.

Comments on this clone: With the read ending 3 residues before the CDR3 end, the germline J gene is used to fill in that end. The chain employs TRBV2 and TRBJ1-5, with D maybe TRBD1 (5 bases). The CDR3 is 15 residues long. Looked up from germline, CDR1 is SNHLY and CDR2 is FYNNEI. V lost 3 bases and J lost 7, with 16 bases in between. The covered CDR3 bases are TGTGCCAGCAGTGAGGAGTTCAACGGGGGACAGCCC. Translation: CASSEEFNGGQP. The entire CDR3 protein reads CASSEEFNGGQPQHF.

Remarks on this clone: The DNA ends 3 residues before the CDR3 does, and the rest of the CDR3 is filled in from the germline J gene. This rearrangement joins TRBV19 to TRBJ2-7, with TRBD1 matching over 8 bases. This CDR3 region has 15 residues. V shed 2 bases, J shed 5 bases, and the junction held 8 bases outside the gene matches. Germline assignment: CDR1 LNHDA and CDR2 SQIVND (reference sequence). Here the CDR3 reads CASSIQGALFNEQYF. The sequenced part of the CDR3 DNA is TGTGCCAGTAGTATACAGGGGGCGCTTTTCAACGAG. The full variable domain, its missing parts supplied by reference TRBV19 and TRBJ2-7, is DGGITQSPKYLFRKEGQNVTLSCEQNLNHDAMYWYRQDPGQGLRLIYYSQIVNDFQKGDIAEGYSVSREKKESFPLTVTSAQKNPTAFYLCASSIQGALFNEQYFGPGTRLTVT.

Note on this clone: The DNA ends 3 residues before the CDR3 does, and the rest of the CDR3 is filled in from the germline J gene. J is TRBJ2-1 and V is TRBV19; TRBD1 might be the D (5 bases). Germline values: CDR1 LNHDA, CDR2 SQIVND (reference sequence). V was trimmed by 6 bases and J by 0 bases, leaving 15 bases between them. The CDR3 extends over 16 amino acids. The sequenced part of the CDR3 DNA is TGTGCCAGTAGGGGTTTAGACAGCAGCTCCTACAATGAG. Amino acid sequence: CASRGLDSSSYNE. The full CDR3 sequence reads CASRGLDSSSYNEQFF.

With respect to this clone: The CDR3 is cut off 3 residues early in the read; its end comes from the germline J gene. J is TRBJ2-1 and V is TRBV7-2; D gene uncertain. In germline, CDR1 is SGHTA, CDR2 FQGNSA. Between the trimmed V and J ends, which lost 5 bases and 7 bases, there was a span of 12 bases. The CDR3 sequence is 13 residues long. CDR3 in amino acids: CASSLRPLNEQFF. CDR3 DNA, as far as it was read: TGTGCCAGCAGCCTACGTCCCCTGAATGAG.

A word on this clone: With the read ending 3 residues before the CDR3 end, the germline J gene is used to fill in that end. The chain is built from TRBV7-2 and TRBJ2-3; a weak D match, TRBD2 (6 bases). V shed 1 base and J shed 5 bases, with 10 bases lying between them. The CDR3 length is 14 residues. The germline V gene encodes CDR1 SGHTA and CDR2 FQGNSA. The CDR3 spells CASSLVGGVDTQYF. The covered CDR3 bases are TGTGCCAGCAGCTTAGTGGGCGGGGTAGATACG.

Note on this clone: Read coverage stops 3 residues before the CDR3 terminus; the germline J gene supplies the remainder. The chain links TRBV19 to TRBJ2-5; no clear D. V was pared by 5 bases and J by 5 bases, with 15 bases between. The CDR3 totals 14 residues. CDR1 and CDR2 from the germline V gene are LNHDA and SQIVND (reference sequence). The CDR3 DNA, read in part, is TGTGCCAGTAGTCGCGCTTCCTTGAGTGAGACC. Translation gives CASSRASLSET. In full, the CDR3 is CASSRASLSETQYF.

Details on this clone: Sequencing ends 3 residues short of the CDR3 end; the germline J gene provides the rest. This chain links TRBV2 with TRBJ2-7; 9 bases match TRBD1. The CDR3 has 13 residues. Germline loops: CDR1 SNHLY, CDR2 FYNNEI. Trimming at V came to 9 bases and at J to 1 base, leaving 4 bases not matched to a gene. Partial CDR3 DNA: TGTGCCAGTCGAGGGACAGGGTCCTACGAG. Amino acid sequence: CASRGTGSYE. The whole CDR3 protein is CASRGTGSYEQYF.

Turning to this clone: The sequence runs out 3 residues before the end of the CDR3; the remainder is reconstructed from the germline J gene. This chain connects TRBV19 to TRBJ1-4; 9 nucleotides line up with TRBD1. Germline lookup yields CDR1 LNHDA and CDR2 SQIVND (reference sequence). The V segment lost 9 bases and the J segment 0 bases; nucleotides outside the gene matches: 8. CDR3 size: 16 residues. CDR3 protein: CASTDRGLATNEKLFF. The part of the CDR3 DNA that was read is TGTGCCAGCACGGACAGGGGACTCGCAACTAATGAAAAA.

On this clone: The observed sequence ends 3 residues before the CDR3 terminus, with the missing tail filled in from the germline J gene. This rearrangement joins TRBV19 to TRBJ1-5; the D gene is possibly TRBD1 (5 bases). CDR3 size: 13 residues. The germline V gene encodes CDR1 LNHDA and CDR2 SQIVND (reference sequence). The V end lost 7 bases, the J end lost 5 bases, and 12 bases lay between the germline ends. Partial CDR3 DNA: TGTGCCAGTAACCGAGACAGAGATCAGCCC. Protein sequence: CASNRDRDQP. In full, the CDR3 reads CASNRDRDQPQHF.

A word on this clone: The CDR3 end is not reached by the read, which stops 3 residues before it; the germline J gene fills it in. The V and J genes are TRBV14 and TRBJ2-3, with D possibly being TRBD2 (5 bases). Germline values: CDR1 SGHDN, CDR2 FVKESK. This CDR3 spans 12 amino acids. V gave up 4 bases and J gave up 5 bases, with 7 bases separating them. Partial CDR3 DNA: TGTGCCAGCAGCCCCAGCGGAGATACG. Its translation is CASSPSGDT. The complete CDR3 sequence is CASSPSGDTQYF.

A note on this clone: The missing CDR3 end, 3 residues past where the read stops, is filled in from the germline J gene. This sequence joins TRBV29-1 and TRBJ1-2; 8 bases match TRBD1. CDR1 is SQVTM, CDR2 ANQGSEA, per germline. With 7 bases clipped from V and 1 base from J, the junction kept 5 bases outside the gene matches. The length of the CDR3 is 13 residues. CDR3: CSAGTGRNYGYTF. CDR3 DNA, as far as it was read: TGCAGCGCCGGGACAGGCCGTAACTATGGC.

Concerning this clone: The read terminates 3 residues ahead of where the CDR3 ends, so the germline J gene completes it. The genes are TRBV6-2 or TRBV6-3 and TRBJ2-3, with a tentative D call TRBD1 (6 bases). This CDR3 has 13 residues. V was cut by 7 bases and J by 8 bases, with 16 bases left in between. Germline values: CDR1 MNHEY, CDR2 SVGEGT. CDR3 loop: CASTSGEGGTQYF. The CDR3 DNA, read in part, is TGTGCCAGCACTTCTGGGGAAGGGGGTACG.

The CDR3 spells CASSVSVQETQYF. The covered CDR3 bases are TGTGCCAGCAGCGTTAGCGTACAAGAGACC. The chain couples TRBV11-2 to TRBJ2-5; tentative D call: TRBD2 (5 bases). The CDR3 goes on 3 residues after the read ends, and that part is filled in from the germline J gene. The CDR3 is made up of 13 amino acids. Per germline, CDR1 SGHAT and CDR2 FQNNGV. V was cut by 5 bases and J by 2 bases, with 9 bases left in between.

This chain's CDR3 is CASSPPMRQKMNTEAFF. The part of the CDR3 DNA that was read is TGTGCCAGCTCACCACCGATGAGGCAGAAAATGAACACTGAA. This rearrangement joins TRBV18 to TRBJ1-1; D unclear. The read stops 3 residues short of the end of the CDR3; the missing end is completed from the germline J gene. Trimming pared 0 bases from V and 0 bases from J, leaving 14 bases between. CDR1 is KGHSH, CDR2 LQKENI, per germline. The length of the CDR3 is 17 residues.

To note about this clone: The read falls 3 residues short of the CDR3 end, and the missing part is taken from the germline J gene. The chain joins TRBV7-6 to TRBJ2-7, with D perhaps TRBD1 or TRBD2 (7 bases each). The CDR3 runs 13 residues. The V gene lost 5 bases and the J gene lost 6 bases, with 14 bases spanning the gap. Germline CDR1 is SGHVS and CDR2 is FNYEAQ. The CDR3 here is CASSQGRGLEQYF. Partial CDR3 DNA: TGTGCCAGCAGCCAGGGGAGGGGGCTCGAG. Drawing the rest from reference TRBV7-6 and TRBJ2-7, the complete variable domain is GAGVSQSPRYKVTKRGQDVALRCDPISGHVSLYWYRQALGQGPEFLTYFNYEAQQDKSGLPNDRFSAERPEGSISTLTIQRTEQRDSAMYRCASSQGRGLEQYFGPGTRLTVT.

About this clone: The CDR3 end lies 3 residues beyond the end of the read and is filled in from the germline J gene. This chain links TRBV19 with TRBJ1-5; no reliable D call. This CDR3 is built from 14 residues. Germline CDR1 reads LNHDA; CDR2 reads SQIVND (reference sequence). V lost 2 bases and J lost 2, with 7 bases in between. CDR3 bases read: TGTGCCAGTAGTATATATCGCGGCAATCAGCCC. It codes for CASSIYRGNQP. The full CDR3 protein reads CASSIYRGNQPQHF.

As regards this clone: The read is 3 residues too short to cover the CDR3 end, so that end is filled in from the germline J gene. The chain carries TRBV12-5 and TRBJ1-4, with D perhaps matching TRBD1 (5 bases). CDR1 LGHNT and CDR2 FRNRAP come from the germline V gene. V was shortened by 6 bases and J by 8 bases, with 10 bases between the two germline ends. The CDR3 loop spans 12 amino acids. CDR3 DNA (partial): TGTGCTAGTGGAGGGACTGGAGAAAAA. Its translation: CASGGTGEK. The CDR3 in full is CASGGTGEKLFF. Looking up the rest from reference TRBV12-5 and TRBJ1-4 gives the full variable domain: DARVTQTPRHKVTEMGQEVTMRCQPILGHNTVFWYRQTMMQGLELLAYFRNRAPLDDSGMPKDRFSAEMPDATLATLKIQPSEPRDSAVYFCASGGTGEKLFFGSGTQLSVL.